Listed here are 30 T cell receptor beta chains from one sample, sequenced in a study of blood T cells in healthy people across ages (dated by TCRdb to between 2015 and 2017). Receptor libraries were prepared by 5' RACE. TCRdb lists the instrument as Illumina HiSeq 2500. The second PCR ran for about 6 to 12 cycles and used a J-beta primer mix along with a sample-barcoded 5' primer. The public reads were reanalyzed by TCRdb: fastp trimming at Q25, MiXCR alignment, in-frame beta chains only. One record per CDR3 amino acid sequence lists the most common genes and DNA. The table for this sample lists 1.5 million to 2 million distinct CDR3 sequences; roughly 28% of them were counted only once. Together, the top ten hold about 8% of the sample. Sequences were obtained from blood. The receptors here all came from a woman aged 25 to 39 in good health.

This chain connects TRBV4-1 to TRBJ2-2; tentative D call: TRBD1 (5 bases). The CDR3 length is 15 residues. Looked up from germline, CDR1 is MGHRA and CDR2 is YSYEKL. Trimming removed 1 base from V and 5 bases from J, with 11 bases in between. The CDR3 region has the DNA TGCGCCAGCAGCCAAGGTACAGGCGGTACCGGGGAGCTGTTTTTT. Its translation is CASSQGTGGTGELFF.

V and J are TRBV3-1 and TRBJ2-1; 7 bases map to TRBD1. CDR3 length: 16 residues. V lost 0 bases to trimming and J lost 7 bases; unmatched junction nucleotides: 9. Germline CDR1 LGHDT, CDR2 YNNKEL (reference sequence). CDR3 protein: CASSQDGRGTLNEQFF. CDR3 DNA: TGTGCCAGCAGCCAAGACGGCAGGGGGACCTTAAATGAGCAGTTCTTC.

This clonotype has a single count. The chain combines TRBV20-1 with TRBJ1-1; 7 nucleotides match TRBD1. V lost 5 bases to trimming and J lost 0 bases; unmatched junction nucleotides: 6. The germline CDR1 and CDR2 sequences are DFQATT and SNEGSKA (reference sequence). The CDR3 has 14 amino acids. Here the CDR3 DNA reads TGCAGTGCTGGAATGGGACAGCTGAACACTGAAGCTTTCTTT. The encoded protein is CSAGMGQLNTEAFF.

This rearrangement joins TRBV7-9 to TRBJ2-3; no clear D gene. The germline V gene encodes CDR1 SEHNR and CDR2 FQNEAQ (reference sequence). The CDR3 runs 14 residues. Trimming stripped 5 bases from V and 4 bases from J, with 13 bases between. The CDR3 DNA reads TGTGCCAGCAGCCTGGAGCTAGGTCCAGATACGCAGTATTTT. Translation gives CASSLELGPDTQYF.

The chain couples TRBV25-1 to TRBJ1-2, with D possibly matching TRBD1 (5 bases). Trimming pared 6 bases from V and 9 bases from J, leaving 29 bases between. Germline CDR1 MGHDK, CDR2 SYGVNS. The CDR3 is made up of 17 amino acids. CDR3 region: CASRTEDGLAGSESYTF. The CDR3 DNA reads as TGTGCCAGCAGGACAGAGGACGGGCTGGCGGGAAGTGAGAGCTACACCTTC.

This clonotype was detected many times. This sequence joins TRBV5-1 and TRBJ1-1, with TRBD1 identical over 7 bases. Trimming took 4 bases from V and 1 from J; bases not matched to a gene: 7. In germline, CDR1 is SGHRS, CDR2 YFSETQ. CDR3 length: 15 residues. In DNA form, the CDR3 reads TGCGCCAGCAGCCCCCGGACAGGAACGAACACTGAAGCTTTCTTT. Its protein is CASSPRTGTNTEAFF.

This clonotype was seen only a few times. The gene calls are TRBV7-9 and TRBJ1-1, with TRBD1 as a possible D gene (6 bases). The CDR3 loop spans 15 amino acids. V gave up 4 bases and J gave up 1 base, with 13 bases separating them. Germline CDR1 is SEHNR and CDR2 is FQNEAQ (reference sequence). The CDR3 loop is CASSYGGTPNTEAFF. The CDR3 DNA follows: TGTGCCAGCAGCTACGGTGGGACACCGAACACTGAAGCTTTCTTT.

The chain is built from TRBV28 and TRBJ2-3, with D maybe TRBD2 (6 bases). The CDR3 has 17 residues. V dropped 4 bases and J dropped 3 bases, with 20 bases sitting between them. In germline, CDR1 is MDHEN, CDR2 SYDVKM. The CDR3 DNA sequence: TGTGCCAGCAGTTCCCCCCCTGGGGCGGGGAGAACAGATACGCAGTATTTT. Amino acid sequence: CASSSPPGAGRTDTQYF.

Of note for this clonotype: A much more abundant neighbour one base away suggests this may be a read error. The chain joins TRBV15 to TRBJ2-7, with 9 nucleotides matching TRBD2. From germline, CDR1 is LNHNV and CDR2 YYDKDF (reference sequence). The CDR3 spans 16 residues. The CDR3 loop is CATSRGPSGASYVQYF. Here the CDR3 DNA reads TGTGCCACCAGCAGAGGCCCTAGCGGGGCCTCCTACGTGCAGTACTTC.

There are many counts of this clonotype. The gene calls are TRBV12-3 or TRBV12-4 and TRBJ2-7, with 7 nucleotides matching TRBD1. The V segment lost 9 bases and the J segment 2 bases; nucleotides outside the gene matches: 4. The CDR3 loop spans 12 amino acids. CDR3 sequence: CASGTVTYEQYF. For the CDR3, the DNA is TGTGCCAGTGGGACAGTGACCTACGAGCAGTACTTC.

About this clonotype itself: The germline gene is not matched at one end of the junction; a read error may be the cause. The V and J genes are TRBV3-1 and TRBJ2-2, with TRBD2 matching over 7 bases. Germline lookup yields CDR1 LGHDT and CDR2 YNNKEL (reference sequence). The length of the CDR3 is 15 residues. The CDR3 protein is CASSQYGRPTGERFF. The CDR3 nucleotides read TGTGCCAGCAGCCAATACGGGAGGCCCACCGGGGAGCGGTTTTTT.

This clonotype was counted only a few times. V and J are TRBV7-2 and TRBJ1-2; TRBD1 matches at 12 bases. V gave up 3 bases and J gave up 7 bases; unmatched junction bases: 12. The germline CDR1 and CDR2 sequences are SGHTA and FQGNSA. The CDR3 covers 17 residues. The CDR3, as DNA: TGTGCCAGCAGCTTGATGGGACAGGGGGCGCACAGGGGTGGCTACACCTTC. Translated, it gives CASSLMGQGAHRGGYTF.

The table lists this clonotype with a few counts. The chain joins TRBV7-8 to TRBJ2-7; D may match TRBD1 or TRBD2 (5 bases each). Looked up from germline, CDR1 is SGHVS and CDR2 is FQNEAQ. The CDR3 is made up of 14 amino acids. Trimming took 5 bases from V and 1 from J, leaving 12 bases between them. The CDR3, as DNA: TGTGCCAGCAGCCCGGGGCGGATGTCCTACGAGCAGTACTTC. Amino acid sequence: CASSPGRMSYEQYF.

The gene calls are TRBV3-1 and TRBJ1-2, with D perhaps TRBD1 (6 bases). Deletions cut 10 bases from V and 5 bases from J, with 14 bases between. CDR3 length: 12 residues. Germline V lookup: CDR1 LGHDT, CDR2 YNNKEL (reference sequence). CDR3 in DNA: TGTGCCAACGTAGGGGGAGAATATGGCTACACCTTC. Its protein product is CANVGGEYGYTF.

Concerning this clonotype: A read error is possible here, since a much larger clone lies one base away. The CDR3, as DNA: TGTGCCAGTAGTGTGGGTGGTATCGACTACGACGAGCAGTACTTC. This translates into CASSVGGIDYDEQYF. The rearrangement joins TRBV19 to TRBJ2-4; possible D gene TRBD2, 5 bases. The J call is doubtful: the DNA matches TRBJ2-7 better. CDR1 LNHDA and CDR2 SQIVND come from the germline V gene (reference sequence). The CDR3 has 15 residues.

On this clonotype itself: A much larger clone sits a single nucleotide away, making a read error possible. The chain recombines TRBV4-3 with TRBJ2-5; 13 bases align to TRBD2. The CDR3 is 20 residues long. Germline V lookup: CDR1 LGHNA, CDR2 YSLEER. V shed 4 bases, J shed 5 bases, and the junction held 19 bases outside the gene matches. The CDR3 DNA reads TGCGCCAGCAGCCTAGGAACCGGGACTAGCGGGGCGAGCCTGGATGAGACCCAGTACTTC. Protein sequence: CASSLGTGTSGASLDETQYF.

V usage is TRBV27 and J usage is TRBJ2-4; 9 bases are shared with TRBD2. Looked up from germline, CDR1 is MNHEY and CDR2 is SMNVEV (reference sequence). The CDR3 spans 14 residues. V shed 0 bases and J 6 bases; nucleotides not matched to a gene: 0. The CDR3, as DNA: TGTGCCAGCAGTTTATCTAGCGGGAGAAACATTCAGTACTTC. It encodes CASSLSSGRNIQYF.

CDR3 protein: CAIQGSGNTIYF. Written as DNA, the CDR3 is TGTGCCATCCAGGGCTCTGGAAACACCATATATTTT. The chain uses TRBV10-3 and TRBJ1-3; possible D gene TRBD1, 5 bases. Trimming shortened V by 8 bases and J by 0 bases, and 5 bases separated the two germline ends. This CDR3 has 12 amino acids. CDR1 and CDR2 (germline): ENHRY, SYGVKD.

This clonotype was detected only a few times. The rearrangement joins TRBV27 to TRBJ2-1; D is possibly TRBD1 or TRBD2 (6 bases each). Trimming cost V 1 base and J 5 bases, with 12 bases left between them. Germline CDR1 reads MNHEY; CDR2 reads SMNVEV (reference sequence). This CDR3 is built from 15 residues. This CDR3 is CASSLWVGGHNEQFF. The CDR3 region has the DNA TGTGCCAGCAGTTTATGGGTGGGGGGCCACAATGAGCAGTTCTTC.

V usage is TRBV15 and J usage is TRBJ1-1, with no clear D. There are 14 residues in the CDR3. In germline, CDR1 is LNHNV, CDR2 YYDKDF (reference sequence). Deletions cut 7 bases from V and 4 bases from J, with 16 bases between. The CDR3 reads CATIPTRTGTEAFF. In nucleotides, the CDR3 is TGTGCCACCATCCCAACACGGACGGGCACTGAAGCTTTCTTT. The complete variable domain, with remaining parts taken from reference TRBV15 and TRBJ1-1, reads DAMVIQNPRYQVTQFGKPVTLSCSQTLNHNVMYWYQQKSSQAPKLLFHYYDKDFNNEADTPDNFQSRRPNTSFCFLDIRSPGLGDTAMYLCATIPTRTGTEAFFGQGTRLTVV.

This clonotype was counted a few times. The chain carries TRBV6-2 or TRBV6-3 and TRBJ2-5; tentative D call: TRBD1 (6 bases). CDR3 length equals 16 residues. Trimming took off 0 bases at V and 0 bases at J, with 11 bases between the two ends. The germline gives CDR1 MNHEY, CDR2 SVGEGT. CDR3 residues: CASSYSGTQYQETQYF. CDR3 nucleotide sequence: TGTGCCAGCAGTTACTCCGGGACACAGTACCAAGAGACCCAGTACTTC.

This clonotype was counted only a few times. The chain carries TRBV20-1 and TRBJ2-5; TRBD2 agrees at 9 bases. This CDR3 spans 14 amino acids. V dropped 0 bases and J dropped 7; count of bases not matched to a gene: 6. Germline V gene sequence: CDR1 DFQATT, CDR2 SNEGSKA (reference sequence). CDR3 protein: CSARDRREGGTQYF. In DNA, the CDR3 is TGCAGTGCTAGAGATCGGCGGGAGGGGGGGACCCAGTACTTC.

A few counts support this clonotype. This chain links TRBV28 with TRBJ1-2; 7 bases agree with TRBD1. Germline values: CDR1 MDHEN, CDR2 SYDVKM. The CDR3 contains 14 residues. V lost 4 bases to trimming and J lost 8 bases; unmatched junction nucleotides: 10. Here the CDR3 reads CASSSPQGRGGYTF. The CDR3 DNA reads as TGTGCCAGCAGTTCTCCACAGGGGCGCGGAGGCTACACCTTC.

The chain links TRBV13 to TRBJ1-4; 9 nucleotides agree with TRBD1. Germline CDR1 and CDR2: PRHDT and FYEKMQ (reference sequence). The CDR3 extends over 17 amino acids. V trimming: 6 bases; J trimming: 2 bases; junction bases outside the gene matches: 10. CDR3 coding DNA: TGTGCCAGCAGGCAACAGGGGGCGCGAAGGACTAATGAAAAACTGTTTTTT. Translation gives CASRQQGARRTNEKLFF.

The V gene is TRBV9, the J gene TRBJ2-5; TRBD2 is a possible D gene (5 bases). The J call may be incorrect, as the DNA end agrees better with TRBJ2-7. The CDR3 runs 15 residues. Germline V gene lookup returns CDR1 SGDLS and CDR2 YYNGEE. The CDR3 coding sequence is TGTGCCAGCAGCGTAGAGGATAGCGATGGCCACGAGCAGTACTTC. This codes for CASSVEDSDGHEQYF.

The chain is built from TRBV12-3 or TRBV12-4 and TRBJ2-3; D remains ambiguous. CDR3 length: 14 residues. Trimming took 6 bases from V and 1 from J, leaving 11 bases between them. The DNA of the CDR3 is TGTGCCAGCAGCACAAACCAGGGCACAGATACGCAGTATTTT. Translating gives CASSTNQGTDTQYF.

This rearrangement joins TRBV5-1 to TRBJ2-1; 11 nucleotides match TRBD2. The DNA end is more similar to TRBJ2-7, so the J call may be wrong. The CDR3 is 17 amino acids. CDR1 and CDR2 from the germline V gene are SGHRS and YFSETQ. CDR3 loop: CASSSMTSGKSYNEQYF. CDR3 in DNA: TGCGCCAGCAGCAGCATGACTAGCGGGAAATCCTACAATGAGCAGTACTTC.

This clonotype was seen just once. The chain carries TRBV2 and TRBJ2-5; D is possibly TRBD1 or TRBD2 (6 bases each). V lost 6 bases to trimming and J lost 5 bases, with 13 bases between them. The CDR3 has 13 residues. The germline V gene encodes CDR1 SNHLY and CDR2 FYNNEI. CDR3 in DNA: TGTGCCAGCAGGAGGGGGACTTCGGAGACCCAGTACTTC. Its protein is CASRRGTSETQYF.

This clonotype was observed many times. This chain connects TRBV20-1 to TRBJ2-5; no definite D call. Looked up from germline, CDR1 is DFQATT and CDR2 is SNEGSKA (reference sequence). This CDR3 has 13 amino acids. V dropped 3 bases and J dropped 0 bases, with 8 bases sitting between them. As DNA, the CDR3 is TGCAGTGCTAGGGGCTACTACCAAGAGACCCAGTACTTC. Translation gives CSARGYYQETQYF.

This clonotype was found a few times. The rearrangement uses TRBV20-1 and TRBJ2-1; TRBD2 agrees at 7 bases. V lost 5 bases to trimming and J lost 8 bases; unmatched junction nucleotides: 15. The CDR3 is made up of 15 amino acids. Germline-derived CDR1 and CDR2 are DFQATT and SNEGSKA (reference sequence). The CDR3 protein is CSAADRDYSLHEQFF. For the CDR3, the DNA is TGCAGTGCTGCAGACCGGGACTACTCCTTACATGAGCAGTTCTTC.